This TCR beta chain was identified in a study of T cell responses to AZD1222 COVID-19 vaccine. Sequencing used immunoSEQ multiplex PCR; TCRdb keeps in-frame clones, though not all of them. This sample yields 120,000 or so clones, of which around 84% are seen a single time; about 7.4% belongs to the top ten. The length of the CDR3 is 12 residues. Per the germline V gene, CDR1 is SGHTA and CDR2 is FQGNSA. V was cut by 1 base and J by 5 bases, with 5 bases left in between. The origin of this receptor is an adult in good health. This sequence joins TRBV7-2 and TRBJ2-5; no reliable D call. The specimen was peripheral blood, collected on day 0 of AZD1222 vaccination. The DNA of the CDR3 is TGTGCCAGCAGCTTAGGAATCGAGACCCAGTACTTC. It yields the protein CASSLGIETQYF. The complete variable domain, with remaining parts taken from reference TRBV7-2 and TRBJ2-5, reads GAGVSQSPSNKVTEKGKDVELRCDPISGHTALYWYRQSLGQGLEFLIYFQGNSAPDKSGLPSDRFSAERTGGSVSTLTIQRTQQEDSAVYLCASSLGIETQYFGPGTRLLVL.